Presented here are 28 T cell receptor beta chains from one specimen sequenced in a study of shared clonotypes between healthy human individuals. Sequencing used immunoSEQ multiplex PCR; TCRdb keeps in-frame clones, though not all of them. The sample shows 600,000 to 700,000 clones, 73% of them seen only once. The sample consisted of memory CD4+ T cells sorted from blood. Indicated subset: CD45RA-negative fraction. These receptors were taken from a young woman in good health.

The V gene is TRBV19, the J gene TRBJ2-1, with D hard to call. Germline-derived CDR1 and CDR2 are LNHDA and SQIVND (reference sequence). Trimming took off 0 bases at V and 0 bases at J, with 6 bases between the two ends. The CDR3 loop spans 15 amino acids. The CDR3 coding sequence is TGTGCCAGTAGTATAGACAGAAGCTCCTACAATGAGCAGTTCTTC. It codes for CASSIDRSSYNEQFF.

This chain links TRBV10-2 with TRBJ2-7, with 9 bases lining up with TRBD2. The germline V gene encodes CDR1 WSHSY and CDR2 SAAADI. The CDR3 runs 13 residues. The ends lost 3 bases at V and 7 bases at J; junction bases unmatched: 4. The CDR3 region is CASSDPLAGEQYF. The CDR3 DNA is TGCGCCAGCAGTGACCCCCTAGCGGGAGAGCAGTACTTC.

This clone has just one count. The CDR3 is CASALKGNLNGYTF. CDR3 sequence (DNA): TGTGCCAGCGCTCTCAAGGGGAATCTCAATGGCTACACCTTC. This chain uses TRBV5-4 with TRBJ1-2; perhaps TRBD1 as D (5 bases). There are 14 residues in the CDR3. Trimming took 7 bases from V and 6 from J, leaving 19 bases between them. Germline values: CDR1 SGHNT, CDR2 YYREEE (reference sequence).

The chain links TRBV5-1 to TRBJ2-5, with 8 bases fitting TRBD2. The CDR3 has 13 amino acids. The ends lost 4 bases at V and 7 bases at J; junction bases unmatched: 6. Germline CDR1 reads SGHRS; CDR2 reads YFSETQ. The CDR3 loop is CASSRAGEWTQYF. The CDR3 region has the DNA TGCGCCAGCAGCCGAGCGGGAGAATGGACCCAGTACTTC.

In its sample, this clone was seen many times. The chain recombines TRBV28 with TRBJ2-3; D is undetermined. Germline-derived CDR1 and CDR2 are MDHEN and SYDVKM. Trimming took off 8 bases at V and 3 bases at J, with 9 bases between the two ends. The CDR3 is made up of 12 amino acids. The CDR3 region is CASGTATDTQYF. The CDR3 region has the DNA TGTGCCAGCGGAACCGCGACAGATACGCAGTATTTT.

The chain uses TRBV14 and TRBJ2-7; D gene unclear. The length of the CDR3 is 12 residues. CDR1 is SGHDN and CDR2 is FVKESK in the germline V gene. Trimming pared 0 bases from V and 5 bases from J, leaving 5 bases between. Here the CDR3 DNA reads TGTGCCAGCAGCCAAGATAGTGACGAGCAGTACTTC. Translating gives CASSQDSDEQYF.

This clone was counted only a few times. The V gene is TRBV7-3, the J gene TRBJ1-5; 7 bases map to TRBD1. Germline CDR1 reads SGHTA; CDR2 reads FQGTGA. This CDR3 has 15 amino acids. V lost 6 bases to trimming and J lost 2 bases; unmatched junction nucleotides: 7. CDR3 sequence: CASSFRQGRNQPQHF. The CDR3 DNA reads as TGTGCCAGCAGTTTCAGACAGGGACGCAATCAGCCCCAGCATTTT.

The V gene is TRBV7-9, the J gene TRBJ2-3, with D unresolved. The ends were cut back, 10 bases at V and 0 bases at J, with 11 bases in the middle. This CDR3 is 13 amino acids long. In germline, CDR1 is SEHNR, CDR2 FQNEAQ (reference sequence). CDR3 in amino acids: CANGLASTDTQYF. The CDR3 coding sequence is TGTGCCAATGGTTTGGCGAGCACAGATACGCAGTATTTT.

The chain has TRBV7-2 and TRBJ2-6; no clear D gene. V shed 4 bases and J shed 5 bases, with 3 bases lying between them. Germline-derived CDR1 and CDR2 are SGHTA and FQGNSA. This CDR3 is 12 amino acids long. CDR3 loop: CASSSWANVLTF. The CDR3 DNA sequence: TGTGCCAGCAGCTCCTGGGCCAACGTCCTGACTTTC.

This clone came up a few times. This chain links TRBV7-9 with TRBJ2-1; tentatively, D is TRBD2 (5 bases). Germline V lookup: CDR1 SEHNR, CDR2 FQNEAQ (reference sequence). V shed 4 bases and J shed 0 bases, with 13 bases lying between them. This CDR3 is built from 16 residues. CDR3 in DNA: TGTGCCAGCAGCTCCCAAGCGGCAAGCTCCTACAATGAGCAGTTCTTC. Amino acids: CASSSQAASSYNEQFF.

CDR3 in amino acids: CASRGTGENIQYF. CDR3 nucleotide sequence: TGTGCCAGCAGGGGGACAGGAGAAAACATTCAGTACTTC. The chain couples TRBV2 to TRBJ2-4; TRBD1 aligns across 8 bases. This CDR3 is 13 amino acids long. The germline gives CDR1 SNHLY, CDR2 FYNNEI. The ends lost 6 bases at V and 5 bases at J; junction bases unmatched: 3.

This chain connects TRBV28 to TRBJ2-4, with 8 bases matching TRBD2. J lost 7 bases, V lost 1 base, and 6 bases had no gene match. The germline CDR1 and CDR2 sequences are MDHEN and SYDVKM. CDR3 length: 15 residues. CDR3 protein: CASSLFSSGINIQYF. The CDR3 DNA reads TGTGCCAGCAGTTTATTTAGTAGCGGGATTAACATTCAGTACTTC.

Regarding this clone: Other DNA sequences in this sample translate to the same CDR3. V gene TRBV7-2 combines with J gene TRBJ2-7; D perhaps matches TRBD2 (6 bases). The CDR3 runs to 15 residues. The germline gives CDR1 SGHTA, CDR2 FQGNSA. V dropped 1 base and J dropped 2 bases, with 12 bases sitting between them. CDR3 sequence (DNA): TGTGCCAGCAGCTTAGGGTCATCGGGGGCCTACGAGCAGTACTTC. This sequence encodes CASSLGSSGAYEQYF. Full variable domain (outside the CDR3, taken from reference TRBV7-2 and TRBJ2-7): GAGVSQSPSNKVTEKGKDVELRCDPISGHTALYWYRQSLGQGLEFLIYFQGNSAPDKSGLPSDRFSAERTGGSVSTLTIQRTQQEDSAVYLCASSLGSSGAYEQYFGPGTRLTVT.

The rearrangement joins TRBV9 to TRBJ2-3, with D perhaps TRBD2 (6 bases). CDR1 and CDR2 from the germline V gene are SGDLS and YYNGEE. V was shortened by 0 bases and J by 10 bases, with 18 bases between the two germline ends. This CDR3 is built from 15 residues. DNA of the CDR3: TGTGCCAGCAGCGTAGCGGGCAACATAGCGGAGGCGCAGTATTTT. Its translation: CASSVAGNIAEAQYF.

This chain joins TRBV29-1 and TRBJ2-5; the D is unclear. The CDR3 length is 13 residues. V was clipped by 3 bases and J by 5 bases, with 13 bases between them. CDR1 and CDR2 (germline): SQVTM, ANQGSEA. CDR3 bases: TGCAGCGTTGAGGTTCGTGGGCAGGAGACCCAGTACTTC. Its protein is CSVEVRGQETQYF.

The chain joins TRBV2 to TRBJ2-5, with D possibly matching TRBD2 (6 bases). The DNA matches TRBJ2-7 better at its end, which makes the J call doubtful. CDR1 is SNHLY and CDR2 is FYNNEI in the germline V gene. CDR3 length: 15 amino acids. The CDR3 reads CASSGRDLKTYEQYF. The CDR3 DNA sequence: TGTGCCAGCAGTGGCCGGGACTTGAAAACCTACGAGCAGTACTTC.

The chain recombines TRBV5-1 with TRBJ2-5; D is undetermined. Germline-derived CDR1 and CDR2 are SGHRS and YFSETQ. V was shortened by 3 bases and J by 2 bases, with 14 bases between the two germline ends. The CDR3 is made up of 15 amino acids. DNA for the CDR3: TGCGCCAGCAGCTGGATTGGTCAGGAACAAGAGACCCAGTACTTC. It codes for CASSWIGQEQETQYF.

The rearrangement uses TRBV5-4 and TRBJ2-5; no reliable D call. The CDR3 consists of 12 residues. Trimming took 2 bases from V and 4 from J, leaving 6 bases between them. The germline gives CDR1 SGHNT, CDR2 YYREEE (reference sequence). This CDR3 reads CASSFYRETQYF. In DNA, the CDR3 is TGTGCCAGCAGCTTTTACAGAGAGACCCAGTACTTC.

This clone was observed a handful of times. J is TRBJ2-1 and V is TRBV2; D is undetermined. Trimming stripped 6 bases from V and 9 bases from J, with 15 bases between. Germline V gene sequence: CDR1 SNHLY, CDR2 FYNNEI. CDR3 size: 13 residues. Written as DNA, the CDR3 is TGTGCCAGCAGCGAGGCCCCCGTCAGTGAGCAGTTCTTC. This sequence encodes CASSEAPVSEQFF.

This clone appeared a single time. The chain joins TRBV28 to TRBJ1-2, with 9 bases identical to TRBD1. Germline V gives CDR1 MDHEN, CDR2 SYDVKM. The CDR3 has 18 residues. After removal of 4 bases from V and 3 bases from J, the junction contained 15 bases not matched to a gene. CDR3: CASSSTGTGIGSDYGYTF. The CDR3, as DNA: TGTGCCAGCAGTTCAACCGGGACAGGGATAGGTTCCGACTATGGCTACACCTTC.

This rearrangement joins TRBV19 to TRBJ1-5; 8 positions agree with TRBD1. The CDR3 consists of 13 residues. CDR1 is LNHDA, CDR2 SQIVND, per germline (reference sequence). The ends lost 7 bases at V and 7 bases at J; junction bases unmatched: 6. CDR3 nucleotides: TGTGCCAGTAACCTGGACAGGGACCAGCCCCAGCATTTT. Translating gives CASNLDRDQPQHF.

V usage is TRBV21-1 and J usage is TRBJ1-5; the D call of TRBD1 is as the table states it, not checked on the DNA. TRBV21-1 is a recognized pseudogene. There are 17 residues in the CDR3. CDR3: CASSKTGTGITDQPQHF. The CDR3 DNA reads TGTGCCAGCAGCAAAACCGGGACAGGGATAACTGATCAGCCCCAGCATTTT.

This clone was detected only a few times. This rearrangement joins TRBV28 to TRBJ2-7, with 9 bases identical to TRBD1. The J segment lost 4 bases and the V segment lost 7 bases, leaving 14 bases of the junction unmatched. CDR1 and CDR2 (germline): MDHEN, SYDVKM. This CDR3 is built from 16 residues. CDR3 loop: CASKGTGTGGRYEQYF. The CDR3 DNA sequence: TGTGCCAGCAAGGGTACGGGAACAGGGGGCAGGTACGAGCAGTACTTC. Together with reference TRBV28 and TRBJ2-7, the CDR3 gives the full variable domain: DVKVTQSSRYLVKRTGEKVFLECVQDMDHENMFWYRQDPGLGLRLIYFSYDVKMKEKGDIPEGYSVSREKKERFSLILESASTNQTSMYLCASKGTGTGGRYEQYFGPGTRLTVT.

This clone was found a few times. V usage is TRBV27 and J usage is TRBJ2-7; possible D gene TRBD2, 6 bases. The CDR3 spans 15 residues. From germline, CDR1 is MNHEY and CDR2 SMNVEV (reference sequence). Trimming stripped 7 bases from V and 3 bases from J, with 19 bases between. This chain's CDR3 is CASTYRTLGGYEQYF. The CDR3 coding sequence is TGTGCCAGCACCTATAGGACACTGGGGGGCTACGAGCAGTACTTC.

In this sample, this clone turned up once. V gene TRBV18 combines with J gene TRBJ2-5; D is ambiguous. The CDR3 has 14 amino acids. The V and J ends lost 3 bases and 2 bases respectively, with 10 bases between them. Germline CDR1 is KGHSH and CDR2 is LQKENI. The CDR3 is CASSPPTLQETQYF. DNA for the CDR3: TGTGCCAGCTCACCTCCGACACTTCAAGAGACCCAGTACTTC.

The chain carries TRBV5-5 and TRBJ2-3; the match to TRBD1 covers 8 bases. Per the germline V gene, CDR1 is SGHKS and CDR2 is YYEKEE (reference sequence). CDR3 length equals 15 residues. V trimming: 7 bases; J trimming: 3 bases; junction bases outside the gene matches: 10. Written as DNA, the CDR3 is TGTGCCAGCTTGGGTGACAGGGGAAAAACAGATACGCAGTATTTT. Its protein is CASLGDRGKTDTQYF.

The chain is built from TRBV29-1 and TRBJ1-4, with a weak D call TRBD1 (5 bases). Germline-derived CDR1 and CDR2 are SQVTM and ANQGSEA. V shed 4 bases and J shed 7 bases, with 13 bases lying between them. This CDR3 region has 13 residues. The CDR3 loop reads CSVAAGISEKLFF. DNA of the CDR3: TGCAGCGTTGCAGCAGGGATCAGTGAAAAACTGTTTTTT.

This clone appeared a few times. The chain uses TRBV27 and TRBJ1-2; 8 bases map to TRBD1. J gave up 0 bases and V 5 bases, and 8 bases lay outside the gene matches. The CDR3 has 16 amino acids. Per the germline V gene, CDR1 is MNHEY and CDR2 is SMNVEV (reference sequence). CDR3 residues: CASSPDRGQANYGYTF. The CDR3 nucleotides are TGTGCCAGCAGTCCCGACAGGGGACAAGCTAACTATGGCTACACCTTC.